A selection of T cell receptor beta chains follows, all from one sample in a study of OX40 agonist ivuxolimab in advanced cancers. Some clones are missing from TCRdb's copy, which holds only in-frame ones; the method was immunoSEQ multiplex PCR. The data show approximately 35,000 clones, with approximately 90% seen just once and about 4.3% held by the top ten. The input for sequencing was CD4+ or CD8+ T cells sorted from blood, taken in a trial of the OX40 agonist ivuxolimab. Receptors were obtained from an adult with an advanced solid tumor such as melanoma, head and neck, liver or kidney cancer. Both conserved end residues are trimmed from each CDR3. Each record gives: J gene, V gene, CDR3 protein.

>TRBJ2-2|TRBV27
ASSLWGANTGELF
>TRBJ2-7|TRBV6-4
ASLRVDEQY
>TRBJ2-1|TRBV29-1
SVEISEFSNEQF
>TRBJ2-1|TRBV7-3
ASSLYGGTSGRNEQF
>TRBJ2-7|TRBV21-1
ASNIDLARYEQY
>TRBJ2-3|TRBV11-2
ASSIDRGRIDTQY
>TRBJ2-4|TRBV2
ASSPRRGGMDIQY
>TRBJ2-7|TRBV30
AWNLDYEQY
>TRBJ2-1|TRBV5-1
ASSTGLAGSYNEQF
>TRBJ2-7|TRBV27
ASSPLTSYEQY
>TRBJ2-1|TRBV5-4
ASSLNYEQF
>TRBJ1-1|TRBV2
ASSVDRDRGYNTEAF
>TRBJ2-7|TRBV28
ASSLSGQGDYEQY
>TRBJ1-4|TRBV7-8
ASSLSDRGLLNEKLF
>TRBJ2-1|TRBV6-5
ASRTSGRDEQF
>TRBJ2-7|TRBV5-1
ASSLPGPGEQY
>TRBJ1-2|TRBV6-1
ASSEPYSNGYT
>TRBJ1-1|TRBV18
ASSQGRDTEAF
>TRBJ2-5|TRBV5-4
ASSFYTTQETQY
>TRBJ2-7|TRBV28
AITRRDRTSYEQY
>TRBJ1-6|TRBV11-2
ASSRRGGGNSPLH
>TRBJ1-2|TRBV19
ASSSGTGGDYGYT
>TRBJ2-1|TRBV27
ASSRTLSSYNEQF
>TRBJ2-5|TRBV21-1
ASSSLRDSRAETQY
>TRBJ2-4|TRBV5-4
ASSLWGRGAKNIQY
>TRBJ1-5|TRBV6-4
ASSPMWGQPQH
>TRBJ2-3|TRBV28
ALGRGQGPDTQY
>TRBJ1-5|TRBV19
ASSSTPGVGADQPQH